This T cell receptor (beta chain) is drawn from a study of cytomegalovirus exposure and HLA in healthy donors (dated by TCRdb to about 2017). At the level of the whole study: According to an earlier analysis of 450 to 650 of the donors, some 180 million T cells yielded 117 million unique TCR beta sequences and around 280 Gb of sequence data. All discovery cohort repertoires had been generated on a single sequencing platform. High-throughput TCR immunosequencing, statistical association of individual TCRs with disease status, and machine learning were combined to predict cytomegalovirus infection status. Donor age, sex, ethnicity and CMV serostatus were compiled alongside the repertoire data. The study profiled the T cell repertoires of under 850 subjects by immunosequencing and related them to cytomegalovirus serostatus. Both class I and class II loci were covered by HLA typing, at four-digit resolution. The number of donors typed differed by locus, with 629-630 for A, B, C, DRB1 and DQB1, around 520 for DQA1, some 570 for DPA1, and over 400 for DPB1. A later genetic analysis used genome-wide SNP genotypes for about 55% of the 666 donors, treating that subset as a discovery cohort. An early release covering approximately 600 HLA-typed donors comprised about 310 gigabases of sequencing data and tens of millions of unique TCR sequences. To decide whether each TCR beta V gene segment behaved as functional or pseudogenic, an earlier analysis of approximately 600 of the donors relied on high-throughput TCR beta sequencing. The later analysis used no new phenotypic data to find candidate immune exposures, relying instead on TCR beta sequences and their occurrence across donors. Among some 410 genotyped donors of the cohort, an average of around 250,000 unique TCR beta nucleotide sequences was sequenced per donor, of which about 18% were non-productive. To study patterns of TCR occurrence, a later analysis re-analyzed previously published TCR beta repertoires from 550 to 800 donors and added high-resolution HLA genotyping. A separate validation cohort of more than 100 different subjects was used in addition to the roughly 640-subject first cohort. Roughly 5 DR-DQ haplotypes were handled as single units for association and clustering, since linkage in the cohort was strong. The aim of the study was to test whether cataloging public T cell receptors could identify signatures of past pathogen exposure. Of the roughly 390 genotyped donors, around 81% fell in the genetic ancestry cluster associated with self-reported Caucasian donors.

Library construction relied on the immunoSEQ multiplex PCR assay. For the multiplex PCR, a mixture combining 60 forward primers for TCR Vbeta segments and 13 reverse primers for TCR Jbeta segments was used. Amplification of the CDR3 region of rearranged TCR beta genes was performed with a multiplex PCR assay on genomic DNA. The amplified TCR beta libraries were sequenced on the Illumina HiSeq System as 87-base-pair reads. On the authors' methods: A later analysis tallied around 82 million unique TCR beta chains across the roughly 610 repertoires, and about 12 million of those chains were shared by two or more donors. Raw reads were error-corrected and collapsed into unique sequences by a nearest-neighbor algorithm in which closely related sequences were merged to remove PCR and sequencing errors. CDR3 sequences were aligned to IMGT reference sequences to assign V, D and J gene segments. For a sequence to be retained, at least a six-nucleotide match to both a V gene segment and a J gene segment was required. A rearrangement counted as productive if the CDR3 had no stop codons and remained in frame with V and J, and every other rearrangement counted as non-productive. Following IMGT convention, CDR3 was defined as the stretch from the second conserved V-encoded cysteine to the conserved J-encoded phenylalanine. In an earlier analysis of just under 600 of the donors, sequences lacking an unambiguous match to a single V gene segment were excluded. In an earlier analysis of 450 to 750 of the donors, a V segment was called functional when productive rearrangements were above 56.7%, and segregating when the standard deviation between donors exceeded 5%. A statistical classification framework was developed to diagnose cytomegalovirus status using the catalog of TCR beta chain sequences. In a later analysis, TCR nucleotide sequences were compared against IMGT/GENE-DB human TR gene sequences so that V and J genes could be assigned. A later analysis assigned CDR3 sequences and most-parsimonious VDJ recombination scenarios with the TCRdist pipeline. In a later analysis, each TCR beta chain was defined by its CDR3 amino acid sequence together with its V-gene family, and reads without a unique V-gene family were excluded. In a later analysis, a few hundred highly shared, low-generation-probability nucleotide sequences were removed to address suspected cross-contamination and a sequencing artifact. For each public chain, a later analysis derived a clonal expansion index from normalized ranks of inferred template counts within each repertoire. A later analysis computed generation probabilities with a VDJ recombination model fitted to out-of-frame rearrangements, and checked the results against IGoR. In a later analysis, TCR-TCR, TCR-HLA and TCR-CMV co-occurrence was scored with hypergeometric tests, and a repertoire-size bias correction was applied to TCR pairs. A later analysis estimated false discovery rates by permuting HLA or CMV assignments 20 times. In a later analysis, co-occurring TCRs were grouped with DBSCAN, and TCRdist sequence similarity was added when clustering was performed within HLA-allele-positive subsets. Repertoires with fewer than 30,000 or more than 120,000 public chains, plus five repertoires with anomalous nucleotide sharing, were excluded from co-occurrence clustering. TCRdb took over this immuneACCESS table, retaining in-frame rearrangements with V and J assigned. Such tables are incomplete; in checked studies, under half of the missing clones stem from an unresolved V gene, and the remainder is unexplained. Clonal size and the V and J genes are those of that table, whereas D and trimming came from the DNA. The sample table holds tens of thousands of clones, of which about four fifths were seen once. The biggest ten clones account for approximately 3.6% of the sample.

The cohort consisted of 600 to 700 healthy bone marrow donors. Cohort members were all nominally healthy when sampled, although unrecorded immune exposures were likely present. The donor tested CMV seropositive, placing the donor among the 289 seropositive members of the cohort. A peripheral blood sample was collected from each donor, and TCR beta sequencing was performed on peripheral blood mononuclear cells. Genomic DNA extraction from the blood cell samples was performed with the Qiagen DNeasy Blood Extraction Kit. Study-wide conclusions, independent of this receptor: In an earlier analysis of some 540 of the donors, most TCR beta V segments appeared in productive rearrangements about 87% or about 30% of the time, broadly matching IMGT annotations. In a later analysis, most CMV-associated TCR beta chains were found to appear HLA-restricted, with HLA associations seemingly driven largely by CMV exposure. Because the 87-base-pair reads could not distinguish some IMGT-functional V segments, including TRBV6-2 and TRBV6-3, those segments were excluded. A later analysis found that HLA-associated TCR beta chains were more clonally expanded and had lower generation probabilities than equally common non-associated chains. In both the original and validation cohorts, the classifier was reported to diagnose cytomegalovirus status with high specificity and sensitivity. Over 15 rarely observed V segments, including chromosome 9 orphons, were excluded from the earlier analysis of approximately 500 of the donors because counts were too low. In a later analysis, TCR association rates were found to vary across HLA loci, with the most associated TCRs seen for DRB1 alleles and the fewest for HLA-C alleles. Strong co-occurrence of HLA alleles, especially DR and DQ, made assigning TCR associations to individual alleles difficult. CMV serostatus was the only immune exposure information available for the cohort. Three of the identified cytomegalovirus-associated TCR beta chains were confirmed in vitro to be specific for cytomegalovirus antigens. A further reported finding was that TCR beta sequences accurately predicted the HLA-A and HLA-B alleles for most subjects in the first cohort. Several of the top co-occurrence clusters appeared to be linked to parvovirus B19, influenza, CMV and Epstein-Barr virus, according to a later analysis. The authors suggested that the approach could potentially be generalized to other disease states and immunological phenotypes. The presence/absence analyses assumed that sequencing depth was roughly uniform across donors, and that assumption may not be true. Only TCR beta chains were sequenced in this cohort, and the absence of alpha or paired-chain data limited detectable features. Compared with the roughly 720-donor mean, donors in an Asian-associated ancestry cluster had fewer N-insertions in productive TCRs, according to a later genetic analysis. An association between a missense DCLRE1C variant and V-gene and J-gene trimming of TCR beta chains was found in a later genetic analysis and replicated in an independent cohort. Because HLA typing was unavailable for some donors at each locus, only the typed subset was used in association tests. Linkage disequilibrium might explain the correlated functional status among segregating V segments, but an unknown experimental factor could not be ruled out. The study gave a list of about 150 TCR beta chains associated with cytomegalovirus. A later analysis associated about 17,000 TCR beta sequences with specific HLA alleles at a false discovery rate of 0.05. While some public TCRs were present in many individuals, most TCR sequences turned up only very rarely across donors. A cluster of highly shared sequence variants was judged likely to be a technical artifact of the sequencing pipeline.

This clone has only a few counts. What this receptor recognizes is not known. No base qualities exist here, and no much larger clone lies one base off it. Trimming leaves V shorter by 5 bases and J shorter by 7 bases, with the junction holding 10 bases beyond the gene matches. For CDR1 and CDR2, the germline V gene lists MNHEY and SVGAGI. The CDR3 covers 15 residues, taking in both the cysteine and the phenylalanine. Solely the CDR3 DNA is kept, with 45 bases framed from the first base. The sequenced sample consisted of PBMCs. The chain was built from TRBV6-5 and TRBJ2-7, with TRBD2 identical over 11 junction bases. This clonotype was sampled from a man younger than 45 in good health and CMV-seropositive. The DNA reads TGTGCCAGCAGTCCAAGACTAGCGGGGACTCGAGAGCAGTACTTC. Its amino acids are CASSPRLAGTREQYF.